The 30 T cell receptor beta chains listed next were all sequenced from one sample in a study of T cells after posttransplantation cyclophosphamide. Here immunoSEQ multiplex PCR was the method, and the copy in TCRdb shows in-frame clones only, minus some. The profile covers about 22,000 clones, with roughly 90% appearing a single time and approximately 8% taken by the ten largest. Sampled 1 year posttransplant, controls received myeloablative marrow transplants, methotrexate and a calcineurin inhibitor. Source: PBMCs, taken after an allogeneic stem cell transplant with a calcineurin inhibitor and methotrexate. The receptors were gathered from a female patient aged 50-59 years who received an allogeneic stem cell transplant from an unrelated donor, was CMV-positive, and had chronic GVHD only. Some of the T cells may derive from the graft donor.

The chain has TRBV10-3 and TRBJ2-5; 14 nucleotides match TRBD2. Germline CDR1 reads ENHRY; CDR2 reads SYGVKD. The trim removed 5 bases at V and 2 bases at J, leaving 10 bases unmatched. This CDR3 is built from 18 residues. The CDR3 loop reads CAISRGLAGVRGQETQYF. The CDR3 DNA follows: TGTGCCATCAGTAGGGGACTAGCGGGAGTACGGGGGCAAGAGACCCAGTACTTC.

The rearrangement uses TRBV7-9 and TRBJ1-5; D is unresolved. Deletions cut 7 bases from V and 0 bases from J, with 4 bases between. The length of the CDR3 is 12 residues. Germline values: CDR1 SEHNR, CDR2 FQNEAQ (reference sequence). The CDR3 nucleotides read TGTGCCAGCACAAATAGCAATCAGCCCCAGCATTTT. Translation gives CASTNSNQPQHF.

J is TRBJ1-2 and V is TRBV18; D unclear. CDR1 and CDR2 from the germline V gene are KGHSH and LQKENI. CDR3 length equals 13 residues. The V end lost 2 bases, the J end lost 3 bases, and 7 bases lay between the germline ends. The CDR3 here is CASSPGSDYGYTF. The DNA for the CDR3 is TGTGCCAGCTCACCAGGGAGCGACTATGGCTACACCTTC.

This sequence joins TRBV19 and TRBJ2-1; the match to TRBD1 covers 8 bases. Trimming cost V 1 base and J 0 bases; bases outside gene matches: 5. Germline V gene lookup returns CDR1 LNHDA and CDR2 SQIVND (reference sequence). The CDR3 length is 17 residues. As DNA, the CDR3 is TGTGCCAGTAGTATAGTTATCACAGGGGGCTCCTACAATGAGCAGTTCTTC. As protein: CASSIVITGGSYNEQFF.

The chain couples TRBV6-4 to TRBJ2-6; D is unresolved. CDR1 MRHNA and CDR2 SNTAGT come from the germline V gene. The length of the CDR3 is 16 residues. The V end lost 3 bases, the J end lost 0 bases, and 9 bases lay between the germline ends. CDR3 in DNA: TGTGCCAGCAGTGAAGACTGGAGCTCTGGGGCCAACGTCCTGACTTTC. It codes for CASSEDWSSGANVLTF.

In DNA, the CDR3 is TGCGCCAGCAGCCAACTAGCGGGAACTTCCTACAATGAGCAGTTCTTC. Translated: CASSQLAGTSYNEQFF. This chain joins TRBV4-3 and TRBJ2-1; 9 nucleotides align to TRBD2. Germline V gene data show CDR1 as LGHNA and CDR2 as YSLEER. CDR3 size: 16 residues. V gave up 2 bases and J gave up 1 base; unmatched junction bases: 3.

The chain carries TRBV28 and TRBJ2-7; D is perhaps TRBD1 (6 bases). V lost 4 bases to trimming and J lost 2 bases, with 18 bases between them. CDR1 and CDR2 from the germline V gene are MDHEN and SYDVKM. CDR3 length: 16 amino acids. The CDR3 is CASSSPQGWGTYEQYF. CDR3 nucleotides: TGTGCCAGCAGTTCCCCCCAGGGGTGGGGGACCTACGAGCAGTACTTC.

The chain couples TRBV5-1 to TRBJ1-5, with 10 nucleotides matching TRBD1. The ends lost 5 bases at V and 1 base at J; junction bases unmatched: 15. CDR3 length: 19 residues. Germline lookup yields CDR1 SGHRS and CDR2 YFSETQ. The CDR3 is CASSKRDRGLHWSNQPQHF. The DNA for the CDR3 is TGCGCCAGCAGTAAACGGGACAGGGGATTGCATTGGAGCAATCAGCCCCAGCATTTT.

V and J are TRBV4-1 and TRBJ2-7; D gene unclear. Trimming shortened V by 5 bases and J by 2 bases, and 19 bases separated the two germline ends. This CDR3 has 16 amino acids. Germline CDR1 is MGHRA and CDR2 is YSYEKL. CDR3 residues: CASSDPLSSATYEQYF. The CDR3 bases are TGCGCCAGCAGCGACCCCCTTTCGAGCGCCACCTACGAGCAGTACTTC.

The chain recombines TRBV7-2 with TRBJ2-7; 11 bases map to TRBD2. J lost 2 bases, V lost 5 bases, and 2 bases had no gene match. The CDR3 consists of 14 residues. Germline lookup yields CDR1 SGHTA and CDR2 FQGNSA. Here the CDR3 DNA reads TGTGCCAGCAGCATGACTAGCGGGACCTACGAGCAGTACTTC. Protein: CASSMTSGTYEQYF.

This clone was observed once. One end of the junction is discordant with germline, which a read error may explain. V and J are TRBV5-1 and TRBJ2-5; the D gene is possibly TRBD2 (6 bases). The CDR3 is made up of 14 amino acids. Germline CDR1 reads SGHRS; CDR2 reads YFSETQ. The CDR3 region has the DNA TGCGCCAGCAGCTTTGCGGGACTGATAGAGGCCCAGTACTTC. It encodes CASSFAGLIEAQYF.

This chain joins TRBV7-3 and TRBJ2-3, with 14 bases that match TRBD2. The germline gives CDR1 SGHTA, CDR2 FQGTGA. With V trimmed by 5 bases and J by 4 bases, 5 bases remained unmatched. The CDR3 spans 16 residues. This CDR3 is CASSQGLAGGADTQYF. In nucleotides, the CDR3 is TGTGCCAGCAGCCAAGGACTAGCGGGAGGTGCAGATACGCAGTATTTT.

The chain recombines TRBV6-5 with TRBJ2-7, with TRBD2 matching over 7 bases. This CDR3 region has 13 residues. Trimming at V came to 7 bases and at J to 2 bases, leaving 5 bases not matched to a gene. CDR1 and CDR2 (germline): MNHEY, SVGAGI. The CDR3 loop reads CASTRGETYEQYF. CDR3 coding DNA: TGTGCCAGCACCCGGGGGGAAACCTACGAGCAGTACTTC.

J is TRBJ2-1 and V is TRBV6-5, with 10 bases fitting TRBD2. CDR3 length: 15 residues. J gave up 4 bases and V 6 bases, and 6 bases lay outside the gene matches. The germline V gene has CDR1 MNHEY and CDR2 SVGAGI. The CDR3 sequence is CASSLLAGDYNEQFF. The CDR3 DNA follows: TGTGCCAGCAGCCTTCTAGCGGGGGATTACAATGAGCAGTTCTTC.

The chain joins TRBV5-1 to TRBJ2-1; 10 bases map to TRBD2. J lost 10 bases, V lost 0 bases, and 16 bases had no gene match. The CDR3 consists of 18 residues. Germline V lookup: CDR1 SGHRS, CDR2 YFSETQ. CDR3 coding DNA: TGCGCCAGCAGCTTGGGGGGGGACCTAGCGGGAGCTCGACGAGAGCAGTTCTTC. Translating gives CASSLGGDLAGARREQFF.

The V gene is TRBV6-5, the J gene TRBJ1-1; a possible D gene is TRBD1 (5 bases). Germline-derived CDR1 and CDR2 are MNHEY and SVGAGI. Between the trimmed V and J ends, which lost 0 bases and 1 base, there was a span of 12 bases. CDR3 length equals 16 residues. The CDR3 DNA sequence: TGTGCCAGCAGTTACTCGATCGCGGGGGAGAACACTGAAGCTTTCTTT. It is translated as CASSYSIAGENTEAFF.

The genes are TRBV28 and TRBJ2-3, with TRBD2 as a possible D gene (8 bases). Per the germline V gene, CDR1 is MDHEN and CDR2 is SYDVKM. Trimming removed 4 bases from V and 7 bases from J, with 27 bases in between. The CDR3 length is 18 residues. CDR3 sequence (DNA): TGTGCCAGCAGTTCCGGGACAGTGGGACTAGGGGGGACAAATACGCAGTATTTT. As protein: CASSSGTVGLGGTNTQYF. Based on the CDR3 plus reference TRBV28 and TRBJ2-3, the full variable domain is DVKVTQSSRYLVKRTGEKVFLECVQDMDHENMFWYRQDPGLGLRLIYFSYDVKMKEKGDIPEGYSVSREKKERFSLILESASTNQTSMYLCASSSGTVGLGGTNTQYFGPGTRLTVL.

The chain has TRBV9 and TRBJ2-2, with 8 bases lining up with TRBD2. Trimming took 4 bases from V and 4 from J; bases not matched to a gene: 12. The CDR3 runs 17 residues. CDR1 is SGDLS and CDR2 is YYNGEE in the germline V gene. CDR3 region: CASSPYLREVFTGELFF. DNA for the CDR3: TGTGCCAGCAGCCCCTATTTGCGGGAGGTCTTCACCGGGGAGCTGTTTTTT.

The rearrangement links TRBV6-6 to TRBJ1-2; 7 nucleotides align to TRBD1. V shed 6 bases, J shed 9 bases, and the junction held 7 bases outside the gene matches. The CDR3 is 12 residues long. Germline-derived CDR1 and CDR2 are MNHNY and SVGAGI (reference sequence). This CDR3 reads CASRLRQGSYTF. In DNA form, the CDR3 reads TGTGCCAGCAGGCTCAGACAGGGTAGCTACACCTTC.

CDR3 protein: CASSPKPLGLNTGELFF. The CDR3 DNA reads TGTGCCAGCAGCCCAAAGCCCTTGGGCCTGAACACCGGGGAGCTGTTTTTT. The V gene is TRBV7-3, the J gene TRBJ2-2; no firm D call. In germline, CDR1 is SGHTA, CDR2 FQGTGA. Trimming removed 5 bases from V and 1 base from J, with 17 bases in between. The CDR3 sequence is 17 residues long.

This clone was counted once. CDR3 loop: CSGDRGRGETQYF. CDR3 DNA sequence: TGCAGCGGGGACAGGGGGCGCGGGGAGACCCAGTACTTC. The gene calls are TRBV29-1 and TRBJ2-5, with 12 bases aligning to TRBD1. The V gene's germline CDR1 is SQVTM and CDR2 ANQGSEA. CDR3 length: 13 amino acids. V lost 7 bases and J lost 5; bases outside the gene matches: 5.

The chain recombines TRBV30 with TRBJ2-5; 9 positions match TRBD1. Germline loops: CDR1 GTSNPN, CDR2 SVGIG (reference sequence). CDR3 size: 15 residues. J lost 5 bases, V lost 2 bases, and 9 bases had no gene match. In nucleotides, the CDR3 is TGTGCCTGGAGTACGGACAGGGGCTGGGGGGAGACCCAGTACTTC. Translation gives CAWSTDRGWGETQYF.

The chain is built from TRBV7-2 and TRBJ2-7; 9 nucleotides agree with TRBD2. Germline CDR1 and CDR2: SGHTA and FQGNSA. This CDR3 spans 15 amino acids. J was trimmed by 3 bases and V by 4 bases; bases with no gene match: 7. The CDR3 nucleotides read TGTGCCAGCAGCTCATTAGCGGGAGACAGCTACGAGCAGTACTTC. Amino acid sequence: CASSSLAGDSYEQYF.

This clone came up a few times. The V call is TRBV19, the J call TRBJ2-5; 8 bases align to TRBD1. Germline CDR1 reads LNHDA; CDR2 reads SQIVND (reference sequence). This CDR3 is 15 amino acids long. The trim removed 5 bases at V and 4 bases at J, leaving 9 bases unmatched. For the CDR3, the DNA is TGTGCCAGTAGTCCCGGGACAGGATGGGGAGAGACCCAGTACTTC. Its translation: CASSPGTGWGETQYF.

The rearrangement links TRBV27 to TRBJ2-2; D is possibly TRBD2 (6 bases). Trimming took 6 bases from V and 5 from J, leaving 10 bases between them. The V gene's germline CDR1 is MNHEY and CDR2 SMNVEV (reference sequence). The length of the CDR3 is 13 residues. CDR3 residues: CASSGSRTGELFF. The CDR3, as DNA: TGTGCCAGCAGCGGGAGTAGGACCGGGGAGCTGTTTTTT.

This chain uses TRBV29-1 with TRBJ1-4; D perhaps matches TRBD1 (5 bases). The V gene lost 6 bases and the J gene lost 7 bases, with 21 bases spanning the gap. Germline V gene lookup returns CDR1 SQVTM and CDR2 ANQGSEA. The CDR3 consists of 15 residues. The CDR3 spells CSVPDPTDGSEKLFF. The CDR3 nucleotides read TGCAGCGTCCCAGACCCGACAGACGGAAGTGAAAAACTGTTTTTT.

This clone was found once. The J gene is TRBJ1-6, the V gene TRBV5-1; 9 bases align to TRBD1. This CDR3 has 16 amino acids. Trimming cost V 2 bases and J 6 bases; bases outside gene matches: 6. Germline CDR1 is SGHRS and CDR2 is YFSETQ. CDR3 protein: CASSFSGTGTNSPLHF. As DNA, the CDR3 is TGCGCCAGCAGCTTTTCTGGGACAGGGACTAATTCACCCCTCCACTTT.

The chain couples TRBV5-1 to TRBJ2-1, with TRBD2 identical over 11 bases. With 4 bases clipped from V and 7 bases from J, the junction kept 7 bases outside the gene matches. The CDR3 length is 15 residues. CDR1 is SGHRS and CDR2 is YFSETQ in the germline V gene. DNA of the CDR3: TGCGCCAGCAGCCTGTTCACTAGCGGGAGTAATGAGCAGTTCTTC. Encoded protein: CASSLFTSGSNEQFF.

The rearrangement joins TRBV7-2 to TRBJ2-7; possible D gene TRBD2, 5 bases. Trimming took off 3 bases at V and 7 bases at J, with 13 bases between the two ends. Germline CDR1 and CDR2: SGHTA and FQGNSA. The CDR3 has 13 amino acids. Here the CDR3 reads CASSLRTLREQYF. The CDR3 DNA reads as TGTGCCAGCAGCTTGAGGACTCTGCGGGAGCAGTACTTC. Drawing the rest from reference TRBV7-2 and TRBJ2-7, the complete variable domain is GAGVSQSPSNKVTEKGKDVELRCDPISGHTALYWYRQSLGQGLEFLIYFQGNSAPDKSGLPSDRFSAERTGGSVSTLTIQRTQQEDSAVYLCASSLRTLREQYFGPGTRLTVT.

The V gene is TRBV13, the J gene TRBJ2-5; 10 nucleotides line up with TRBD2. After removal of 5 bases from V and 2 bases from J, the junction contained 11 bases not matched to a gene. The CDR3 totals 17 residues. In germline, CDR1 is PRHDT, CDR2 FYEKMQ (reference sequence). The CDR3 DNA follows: TGTGCCAGCAGCGAAACCGTACTAGCGGGAATGCAAGAGACCCAGTACTTC. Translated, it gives CASSETVLAGMQETQYF.